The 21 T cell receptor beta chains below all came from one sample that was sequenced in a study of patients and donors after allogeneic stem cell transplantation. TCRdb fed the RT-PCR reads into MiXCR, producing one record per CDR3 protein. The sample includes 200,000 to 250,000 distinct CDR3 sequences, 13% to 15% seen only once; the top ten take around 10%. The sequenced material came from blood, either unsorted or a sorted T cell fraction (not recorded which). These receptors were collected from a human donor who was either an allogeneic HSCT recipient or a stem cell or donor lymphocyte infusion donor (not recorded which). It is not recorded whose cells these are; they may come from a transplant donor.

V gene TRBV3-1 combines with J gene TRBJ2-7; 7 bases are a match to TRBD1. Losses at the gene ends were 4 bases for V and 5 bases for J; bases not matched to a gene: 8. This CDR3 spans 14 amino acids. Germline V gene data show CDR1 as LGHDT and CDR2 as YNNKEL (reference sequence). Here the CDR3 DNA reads TGTGCCAGCAGCCTCAGACAGGGTGCCGACGAGCAGTACTTC. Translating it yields CASSLRQGADEQYF.

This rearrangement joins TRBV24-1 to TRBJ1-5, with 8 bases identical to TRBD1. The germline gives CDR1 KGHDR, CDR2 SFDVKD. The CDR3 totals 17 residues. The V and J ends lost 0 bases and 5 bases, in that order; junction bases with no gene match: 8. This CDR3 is CATSDLPAETGDQPQHF. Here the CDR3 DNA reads TGTGCCACCAGTGATTTGCCTGCGGAGACAGGGGATCAGCCCCAGCATTTT.

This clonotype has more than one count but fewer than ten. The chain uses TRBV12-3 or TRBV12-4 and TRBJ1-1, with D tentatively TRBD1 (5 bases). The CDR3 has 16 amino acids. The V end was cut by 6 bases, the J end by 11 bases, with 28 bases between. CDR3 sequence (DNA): TGTGCCAGCAGACCCACCATTGACGGGGACCGCGCCGGGGCTTTCTTT. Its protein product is CASRPTIDGDRAGAFF.

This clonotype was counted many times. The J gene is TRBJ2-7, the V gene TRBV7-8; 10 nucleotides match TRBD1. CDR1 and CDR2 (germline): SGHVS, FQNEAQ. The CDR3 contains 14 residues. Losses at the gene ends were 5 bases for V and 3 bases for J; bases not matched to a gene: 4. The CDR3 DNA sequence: TGTGCCAGCAGCCCTGGGGACAGGGGCTACGAGCAGTACTTC. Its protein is CASSPGDRGYEQYF.

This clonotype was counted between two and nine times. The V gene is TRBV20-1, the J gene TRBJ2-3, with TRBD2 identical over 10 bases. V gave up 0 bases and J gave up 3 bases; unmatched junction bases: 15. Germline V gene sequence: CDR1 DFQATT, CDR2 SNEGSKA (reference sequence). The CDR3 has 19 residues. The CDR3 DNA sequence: TGCAGTGCTAGAGATACCGCCGTTGGTAGCGGGGGGTCAACAGATACGCAGTATTTT. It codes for CSARDTAVGSGGSTDTQYF.

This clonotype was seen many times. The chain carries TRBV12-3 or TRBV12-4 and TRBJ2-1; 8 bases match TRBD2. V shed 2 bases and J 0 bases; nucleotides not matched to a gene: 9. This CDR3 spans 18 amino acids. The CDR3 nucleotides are TGTGCCAGCAGTTTAAGCCCGGGACTAGGGAGCTCCTACAATGAGCAGTTCTTC. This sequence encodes CASSLSPGLGSSYNEQFF.

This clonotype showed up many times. The CDR3 nucleotides are TGTGCCAGCAGTGACGCGGGGGCTGGCGGCTACACCTTC. As protein: CASSDAGAGGYTF. The gene calls are TRBV2 and TRBJ1-2, with a weak D call TRBD1 (6 bases). Germline CDR1 and CDR2: SNHLY and FYNNEI. This CDR3 has 13 amino acids. V was pared by 3 bases and J by 8 bases, with 13 bases between.

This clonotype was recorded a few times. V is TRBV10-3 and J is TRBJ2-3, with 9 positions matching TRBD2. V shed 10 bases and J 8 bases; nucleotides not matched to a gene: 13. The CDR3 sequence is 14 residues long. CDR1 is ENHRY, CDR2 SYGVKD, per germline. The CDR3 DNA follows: TGTGCCACGCAGGTGCCGGGACTAGCCGGTACGCAGTATTTT. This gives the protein CATQVPGLAGTQYF.

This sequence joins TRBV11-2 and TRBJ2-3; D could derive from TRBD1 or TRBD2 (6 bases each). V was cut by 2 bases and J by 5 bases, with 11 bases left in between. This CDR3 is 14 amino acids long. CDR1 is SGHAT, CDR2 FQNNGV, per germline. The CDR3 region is CASSLRGAVDTQYF. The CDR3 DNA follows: TGTGCCAGCAGCTTAAGGGGGGCAGTAGATACGCAGTATTTT.

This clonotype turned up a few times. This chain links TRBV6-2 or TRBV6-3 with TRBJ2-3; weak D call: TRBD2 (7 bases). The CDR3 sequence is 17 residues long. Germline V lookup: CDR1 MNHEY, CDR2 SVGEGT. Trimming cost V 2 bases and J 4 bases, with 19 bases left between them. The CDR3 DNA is TGTGCCAGCAGTTACCCTCTCGCGGGGGCTAGGTCAGATACGCAGTATTTT. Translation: CASSYPLAGARSDTQYF.

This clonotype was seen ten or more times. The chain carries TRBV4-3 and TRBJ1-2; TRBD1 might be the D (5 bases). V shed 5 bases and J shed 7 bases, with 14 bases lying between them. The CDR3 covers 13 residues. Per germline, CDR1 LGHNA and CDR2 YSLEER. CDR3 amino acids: CASSGRRGVGYTF. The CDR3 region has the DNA TGCGCCAGCAGCGGACGGAGGGGCGTTGGCTACACCTTC.

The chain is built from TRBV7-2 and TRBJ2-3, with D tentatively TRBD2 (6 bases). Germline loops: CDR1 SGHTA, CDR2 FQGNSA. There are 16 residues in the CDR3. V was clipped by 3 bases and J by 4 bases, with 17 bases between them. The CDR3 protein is CASSFGTSWGPDTQYF. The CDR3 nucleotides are TGTGCCAGCAGCTTTGGTACTAGCTGGGGTCCAGATACGCAGTATTTT.

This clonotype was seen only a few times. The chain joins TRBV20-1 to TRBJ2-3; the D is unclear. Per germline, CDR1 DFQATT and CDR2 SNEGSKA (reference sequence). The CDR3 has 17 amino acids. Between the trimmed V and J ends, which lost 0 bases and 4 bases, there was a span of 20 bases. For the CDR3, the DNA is TGCAGTGCTAGAGATATAGACACGGCTAGATCGGCAGATACGCAGTATTTT. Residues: CSARDIDTARSADTQYF.

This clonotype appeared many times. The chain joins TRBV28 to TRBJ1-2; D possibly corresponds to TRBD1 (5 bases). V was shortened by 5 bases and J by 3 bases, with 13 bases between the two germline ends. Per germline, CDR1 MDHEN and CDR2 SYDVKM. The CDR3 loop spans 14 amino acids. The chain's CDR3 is CASSPQGLHYGYTF. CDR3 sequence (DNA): TGTGCCAGCAGTCCGCAGGGCCTCCACTATGGCTACACCTTC.

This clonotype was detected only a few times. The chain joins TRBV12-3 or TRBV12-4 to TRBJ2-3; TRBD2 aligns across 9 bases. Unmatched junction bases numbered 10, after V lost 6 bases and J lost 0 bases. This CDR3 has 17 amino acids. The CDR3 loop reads CASSHYSSGTSTDTQYF. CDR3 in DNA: TGTGCCAGCAGCCACTATTCTAGCGGGACTAGCACAGATACGCAGTATTTT.

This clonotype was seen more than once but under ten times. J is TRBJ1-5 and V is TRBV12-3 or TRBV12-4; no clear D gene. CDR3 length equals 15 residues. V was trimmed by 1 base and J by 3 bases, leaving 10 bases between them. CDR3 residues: CASSLGTDYNQPQHF. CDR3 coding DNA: TGTGCCAGCAGTTTAGGTACGGACTACAATCAGCCCCAGCATTTT.

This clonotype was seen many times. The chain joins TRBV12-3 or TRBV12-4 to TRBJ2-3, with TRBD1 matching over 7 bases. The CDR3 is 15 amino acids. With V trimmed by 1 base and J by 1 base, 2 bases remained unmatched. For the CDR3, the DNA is TGTGCCAGCAGTTTAGTTACAGGGGGCACAGATACGCAGTATTTT. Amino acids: CASSLVTGGTDTQYF.

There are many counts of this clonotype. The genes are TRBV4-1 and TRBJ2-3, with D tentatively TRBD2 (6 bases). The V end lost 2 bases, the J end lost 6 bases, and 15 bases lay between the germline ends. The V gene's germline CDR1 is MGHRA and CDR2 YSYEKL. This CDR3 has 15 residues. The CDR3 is CASSQQRSGGDTQYF. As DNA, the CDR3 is TGCGCCAGCAGCCAACAGCGTTCTGGGGGGGATACGCAGTATTTT.

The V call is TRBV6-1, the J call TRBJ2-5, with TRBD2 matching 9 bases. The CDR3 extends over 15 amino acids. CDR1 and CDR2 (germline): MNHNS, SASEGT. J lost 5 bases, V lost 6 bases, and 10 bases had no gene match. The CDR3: CASSPAGGRAETQYF. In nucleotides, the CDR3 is TGTGCCAGCAGCCCCGCCGGCGGGAGGGCGGAGACCCAGTACTTC.

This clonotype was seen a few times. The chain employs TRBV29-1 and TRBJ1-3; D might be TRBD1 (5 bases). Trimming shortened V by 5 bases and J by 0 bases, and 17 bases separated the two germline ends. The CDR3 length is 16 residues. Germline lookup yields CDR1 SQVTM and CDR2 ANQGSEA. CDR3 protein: CSVLERDGLSGNTIYF. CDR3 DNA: TGCAGCGTTCTCGAAAGGGACGGTCTCTCTGGAAACACCATATATTTT.

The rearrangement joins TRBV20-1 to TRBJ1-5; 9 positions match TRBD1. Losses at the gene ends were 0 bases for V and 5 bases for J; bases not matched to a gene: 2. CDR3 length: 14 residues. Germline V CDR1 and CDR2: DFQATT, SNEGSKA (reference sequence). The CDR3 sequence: CSAREDRGDQPQHF. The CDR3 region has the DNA TGCAGTGCTAGAGAAGACAGGGGGGATCAGCCCCAGCATTTT.